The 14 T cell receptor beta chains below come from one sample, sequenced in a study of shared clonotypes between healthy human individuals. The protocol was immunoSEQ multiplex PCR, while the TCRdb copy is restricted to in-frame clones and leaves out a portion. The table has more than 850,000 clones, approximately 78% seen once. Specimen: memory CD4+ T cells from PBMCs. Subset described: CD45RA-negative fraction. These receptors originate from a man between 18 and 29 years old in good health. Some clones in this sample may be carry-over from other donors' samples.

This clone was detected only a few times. In nucleotides, the CDR3 is TGTGCCTTAGGACAGGGGGCAGAGACCCAGTACTTC. Its protein is CALGQGAETQYF. V is TRBV30 and J is TRBJ2-5; 11 nucleotides match TRBD1. The germline CDR1 and CDR2 sequences are GTSNPN and SVGIG (reference sequence). CDR3 length: 12 amino acids. V was clipped by 7 bases and J by 4 bases; unmatched bases: 2.

For the CDR3, the DNA is TGTGCCAGCAGTTCCCTAGCGGCCCGGCAAGAGACCCAGTACTTC. This gives the protein CASSSLAARQETQYF. The chain couples TRBV28 to TRBJ2-5, with 7 bases fitting TRBD2. Germline CDR1 and CDR2: MDHEN and SYDVKM. This CDR3 region has 15 residues. V was pared by 4 bases and J by 2 bases, with 7 bases of the junction left unmatched.

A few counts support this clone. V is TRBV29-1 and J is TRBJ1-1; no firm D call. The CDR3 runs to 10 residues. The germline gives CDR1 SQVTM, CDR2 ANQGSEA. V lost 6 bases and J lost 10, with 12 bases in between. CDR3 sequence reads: CSVDLDGAFF. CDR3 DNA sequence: TGCAGCGTCGATTTAGATGGAGCTTTCTTT.

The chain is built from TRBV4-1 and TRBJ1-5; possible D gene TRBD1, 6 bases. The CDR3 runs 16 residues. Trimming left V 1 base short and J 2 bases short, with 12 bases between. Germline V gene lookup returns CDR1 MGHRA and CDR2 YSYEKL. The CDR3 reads CASSQVAQGRNQPQHF. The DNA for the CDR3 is TGCGCCAGCAGCCAAGTGGCACAGGGACGCAATCAGCCCCAGCATTTT.

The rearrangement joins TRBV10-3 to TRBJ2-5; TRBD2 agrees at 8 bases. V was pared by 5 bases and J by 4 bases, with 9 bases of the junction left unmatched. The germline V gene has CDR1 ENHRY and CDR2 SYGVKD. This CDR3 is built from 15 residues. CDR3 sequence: CAISPGTSYRETQYF. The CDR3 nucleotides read TGTGCCATCAGTCCCGGGACTAGTTATCGAGAGACCCAGTACTTC.

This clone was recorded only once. CDR3 nucleotide sequence: TGTGCCAGCACCCTTACAGGGGGCGACGGGGATCAGCCCCAGCATTTT. Translated, it gives CASTLTGGDGDQPQHF. The chain links TRBV28 to TRBJ1-5, with TRBD1 identical over 9 bases. V was clipped by 7 bases and J by 5 bases; unmatched bases: 12. The CDR3 spans 16 residues. Germline-derived CDR1 and CDR2 are MDHEN and SYDVKM.

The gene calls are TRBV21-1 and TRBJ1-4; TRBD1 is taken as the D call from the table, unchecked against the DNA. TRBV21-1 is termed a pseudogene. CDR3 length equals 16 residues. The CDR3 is CASSRRPGQYNEKLFF. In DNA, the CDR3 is TGTGCCAGCAGCCGGAGGCCCGGACAGTATAATGAAAAACTGTTTTTT.

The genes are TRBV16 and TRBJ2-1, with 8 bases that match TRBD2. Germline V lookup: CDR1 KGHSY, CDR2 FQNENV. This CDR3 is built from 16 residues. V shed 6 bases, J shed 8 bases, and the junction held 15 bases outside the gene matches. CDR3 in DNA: TGTGCCAGCAGTCTAAGAGCGGGAGTAGGTTTCGATGAGCAGTTCTTC. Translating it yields CASSLRAGVGFDEQFF.

The CDR3 coding sequence is TGTGCCAGCAGCCCCGGGACAGACAATGAAAAACTGTTTTTT. Its protein is CASSPGTDNEKLFF. This chain connects TRBV5-8 to TRBJ1-4; 7 bases match TRBD1. The CDR3 is 14 amino acids. CDR1 and CDR2 from the germline V gene are SGHTS and YDEGEE. With V trimmed by 4 bases and J by 5 bases, 5 bases remained unmatched.

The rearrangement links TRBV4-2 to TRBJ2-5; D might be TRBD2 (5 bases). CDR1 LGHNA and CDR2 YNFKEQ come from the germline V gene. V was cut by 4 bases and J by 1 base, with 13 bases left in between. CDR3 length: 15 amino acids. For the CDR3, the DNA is TGTGCCAGCAGCCCCCGTAGAGGACTCCAAGAGACCCAGTACTTC. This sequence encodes CASSPRRGLQETQYF.

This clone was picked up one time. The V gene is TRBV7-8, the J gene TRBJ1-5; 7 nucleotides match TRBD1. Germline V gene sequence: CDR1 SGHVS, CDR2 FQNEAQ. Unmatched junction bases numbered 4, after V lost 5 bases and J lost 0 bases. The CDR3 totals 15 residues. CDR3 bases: TGTGCCAGCAGCGGACAGGCTAATAGCAATCAGCCCCAGCATTTT. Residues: CASSGQANSNQPQHF.

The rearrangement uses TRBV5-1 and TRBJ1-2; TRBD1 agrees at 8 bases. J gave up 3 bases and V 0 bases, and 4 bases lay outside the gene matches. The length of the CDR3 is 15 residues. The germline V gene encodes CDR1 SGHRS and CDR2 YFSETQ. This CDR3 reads CASSLGAGGDYGYTF. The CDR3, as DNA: TGCGCCAGCAGCTTGGGGGCAGGGGGCGACTATGGCTACACCTTC. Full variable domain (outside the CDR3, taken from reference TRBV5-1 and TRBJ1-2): KAGVTQTPRYLIKTRGQQVTLSCSPISGHRSVSWYQQTPGQGLQFLFEYFSETQRNKGNFPGRFSGRQFSNSRSEMNVSTLELGDSALYLCASSLGAGGDYGYTFGSGTRLTVV.

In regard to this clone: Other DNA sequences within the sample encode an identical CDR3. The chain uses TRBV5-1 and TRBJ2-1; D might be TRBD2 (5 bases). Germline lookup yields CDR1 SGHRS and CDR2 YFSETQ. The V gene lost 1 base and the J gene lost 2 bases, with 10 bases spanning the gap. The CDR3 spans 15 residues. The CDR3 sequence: CASSLLAGPYNEQFF. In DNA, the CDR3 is TGCGCCAGCAGCTTGCTTGCGGGCCCCTACAATGAGCAGTTCTTC.

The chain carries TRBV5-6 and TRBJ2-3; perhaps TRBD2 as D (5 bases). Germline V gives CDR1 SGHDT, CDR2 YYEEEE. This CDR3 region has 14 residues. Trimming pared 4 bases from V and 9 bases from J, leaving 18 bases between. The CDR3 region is CASSHYKPGSTQYF. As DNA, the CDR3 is TGTGCCAGCAGCCATTACAAACCGGGGAGCACGCAGTATTTT.